The text below deals with one TCR beta chain. This entry belongs to a study of blood T cell repertoires in COVID-19. Study information: From the United States, Italy and Spain came samples of acute and convalescent COVID-19.

TCRdb keeps only in-frame clones here, not all; method: immunoSEQ multiplex PCR. The sample includes about 200,000 clones, more than 85% seen only once; the top ten take about 1.9%. Germline V gene sequence: CDR1 SGHAT, CDR2 FQDESV (reference sequence). Trimming took off 6 bases at V and 4 bases at J, with 16 bases between the two ends. The CDR3 runs to 15 residues. The source material was peripheral blood. The origin of this receptor is a man aged 35-49 years with active or convalescent COVID-19. This sequence joins TRBV11-1 and TRBJ2-1; D is perhaps TRBD1 (6 bases). The CDR3 is CASRSGTSFYNEQFF. The DNA of the CDR3 is TGTGCCAGCAGGTCCGGGACATCATTTTACAATGAGCAGTTCTTC.